This TCR beta chain was retrieved from a study of Graves' ophthalmopathy and Graves' hyperthyroidism. The study, taken as a whole, reports: Thyroid clonotypes that were expanded above 0.001 frequency mostly also appeared in blood.

The study recruited hyperthyroidism patients aged 18 to 65 who were newly diagnosed, under 2 months' duration. A diagnosis was made from clinical symptoms together with serum thyroxine, TRAb, thyroid ultrasound and orbital computed tomography. PBMCs stemmed from 7.5 to 10 ml of fresh peripheral blood. By proportion, this clonotype is medium-sized. The antigen is unknown. V dropped 1 base and J dropped 2; count of bases not matched to a gene: 5. The CDR3 has 16 residues. CDR1 is DFQATT and CDR2 is SNEGSKA in the germline V gene (reference sequence). RNA transcripts provided the template for amplifying TCR beta CDR3 regions. First-round RT-PCR with HTBI primers preceded a second-round multiplex PCR. In TCRdb, the multiplex PCR reads were re-called with MiXCR into one record per CDR3 protein. The sample yields about 24,000 distinct CDR3 sequences, about 50% seen once.

The chain employs TRBV20-1 and TRBJ2-7; 13 bases are shared with TRBD2. This receptor was taken from an adult woman with stable Graves' hyperthyroidism. Sequenced: peripheral blood. CDR3 DNA: TGCAGTGCTAGAGGACTAGCGGGAGGAGCCACCTACGAGCAGTACTTC. Protein sequence: CSARGLAGGATYEQYF.